Shown below are 24 T cell receptor beta chains from a single sample sequenced in a study of T cell responses to AZD1222 COVID-19 vaccine. Repertoires were generated with immunoSEQ multiplex PCR, while TCRdb's copy carries only in-frame clones and drops some. Of roughly 160,000 clones listed, around 91% were seen once; the top ten hold about 6.9%. This specimen was peripheral blood, taken on day 0 of AZD1222 vaccination. The receptors come from an adult in good health.

V and J are TRBV7-3 and TRBJ2-7; TRBD1 matches 7 bases. Germline V CDR1 and CDR2: SGHTA, FQGTGA. This CDR3 is 15 amino acids long. The trim removed 2 bases at V and 3 bases at J, leaving 7 bases unmatched. The CDR3 bases are TGTGCCAGCAGCTTATTTCGGGACAGTAACTACGAGCAGTACGTC. Translating it yields CASSLFRDSNYEQYV.

This clone was seen once. V and J are TRBV11-3 and TRBJ2-1; D not resolved. The CDR3 contains 13 residues. Germline CDR1 is SGHNT and CDR2 is YENEEA. V dropped 8 bases and J dropped 5 bases, with 13 bases sitting between them. The chain's CDR3 is CASGSRLNNEQFF. The CDR3 DNA sequence: TGTGCCAGCGGCTCTAGGCTGAACAATGAGCAGTTCTTC.

This rearrangement joins TRBV2 to TRBJ1-2; 8 nucleotides line up with TRBD1. Trimming cost V 1 base and J 5 bases; bases outside gene matches: 9. CDR3 length equals 16 residues. The germline V gene encodes CDR1 SNHLY and CDR2 FYNNEI. Here the CDR3 DNA reads TGTGCCAGCAGTGAAGTAAGGTCAGGGGGCGAGTATGGCTACACCTTC. Its translation: CASSEVRSGGEYGYTF.

The chain joins TRBV7-2 to TRBJ2-2; D perhaps matches TRBD1 (6 bases). CDR1 is SGHTA and CDR2 is FQGNSA in the germline V gene. Trimming left V 5 bases short and J 2 bases short, with 15 bases between. This CDR3 comprises 16 residues. CDR3 residues: CASSPRTAVNTGELFF. The CDR3 nucleotides are TGTGCCAGCAGCCCCCGGACAGCGGTTAACACCGGGGAGCTGTTTTTT.

This chain joins TRBV10-2 and TRBJ2-3; 8 nucleotides align to TRBD2. The CDR3 extends over 15 amino acids. J was trimmed by 4 bases and V by 0 bases; bases with no gene match: 3. CDR1 is WSHSY and CDR2 is SAAADI in the germline V gene. The CDR3 loop is CASSESAGAADTQYF. DNA for the CDR3: TGCGCCAGCAGTGAGTCAGCGGGGGCGGCAGATACGCAGTATTTT.

This chain joins TRBV4-1 and TRBJ2-1, with 14 bases fitting TRBD2. The germline gives CDR1 MGHRA, CDR2 YSYEKL. Trimming took 2 bases from V and 7 from J; bases not matched to a gene: 4. The CDR3 consists of 16 residues. CDR3 sequence: CASSQTGTSGGNEQFF. CDR3 in DNA: TGCGCCAGCAGCCAAACCGGGACTAGCGGGGGTAATGAGCAGTTCTTC.

The CDR3 protein is CASSQDFSTNEKLFF. The CDR3 DNA is TGTGCCAGCAGCCAGGACTTCTCAACTAATGAAAAACTGTTTTTT. The genes are TRBV5-6 and TRBJ1-4; unclear D gene. Looked up from germline, CDR1 is SGHDT and CDR2 is YYEEEE. The CDR3 runs to 15 residues. The V end was cut by 4 bases, the J end by 0 bases, with 10 bases between.

This clone was detected only once. The J gene is TRBJ1-6, the V gene TRBV30, with a tentative D call TRBD1 (6 bases). This CDR3 comprises 14 residues. The germline CDR1 and CDR2 sequences are GTSNPN and SVGIG (reference sequence). The V end was cut by 2 bases, the J end by 14 bases, with 19 bases between. CDR3 sequence (DNA): TGTGCCTGGAGTCCCCGAGGGGGGGACCGGGCCCTCCACTTT. Translated, it gives CAWSPRGGDRALHF.

This clone was seen a single time. The chain links TRBV6-2 or TRBV6-3 to TRBJ1-5; D call uncertain. CDR1 is MNHEY and CDR2 is SVGEGT in the germline V gene. The V end lost 4 bases, the J end lost 1 base, and 11 bases lay between the germline ends. The CDR3 runs 15 residues. The CDR3 spells CASSSLGWSNQPQHF. The CDR3, as DNA: TGTGCCAGCAGTTCCCTCGGGTGGAGCAATCAGCCCCAGCATTTT.

V gene TRBV6-6 combines with J gene TRBJ1-1; 10 bases map to TRBD1. The germline gives CDR1 MNHNY, CDR2 SVGAGI (reference sequence). CDR3 length equals 12 residues. With 3 bases clipped from V and 11 bases from J, the junction kept 3 bases outside the gene matches. This CDR3 is CASSYRQGAAFF. As DNA, the CDR3 is TGTGCCAGCAGTTATCGACAGGGGGCGGCTTTCTTT.

The V and J genes are TRBV27 and TRBJ1-5; tentatively, D is TRBD1 (5 bases). CDR1 is MNHEY, CDR2 SMNVEV, per germline (reference sequence). Trimming took off 5 bases at V and 4 bases at J, with 9 bases between the two ends. This CDR3 comprises 13 residues. CDR3 region: CASSTHRNQPQHF. For the CDR3, the DNA is TGTGCCAGCAGTACGCACAGGAATCAGCCCCAGCATTTT.

The chain couples TRBV13 to TRBJ2-7, with TRBD1 matching over 7 bases. Germline CDR1 PRHDT, CDR2 FYEKMQ (reference sequence). Losses at the gene ends were 5 bases for V and 0 bases for J; bases not matched to a gene: 10. The CDR3 consists of 16 residues. The CDR3 sequence: CASSPTRQGYSYEQYF. CDR3 DNA: TGTGCCAGCAGCCCAACCCGACAGGGTTACTCCTACGAGCAGTACTTC.

The J gene is TRBJ1-6, the V gene TRBV4-3; D ambiguous. Germline-derived CDR1 and CDR2 are LGHNA and YSLEER. The germline V and J ends were trimmed by 0 bases and 3 bases, with 3 bases remaining between them. This CDR3 spans 14 amino acids. The CDR3, as DNA: TGCGCCAGCAGCCAAGATATCTATAATTCACCCCTCCACTTT. Translating it yields CASSQDIYNSPLHF.

This rearrangement joins TRBV9 to TRBJ1-2; D remains unclear. Deletions cut 0 bases from V and 2 bases from J, with 2 bases between. The length of the CDR3 is 12 residues. Germline CDR1 and CDR2: SGDLS and YYNGEE. The CDR3 reads CASSVVNYGYTF. The CDR3 nucleotides read TGTGCCAGCAGCGTAGTGAACTATGGCTACACCTTC. The full variable domain, its missing parts supplied by reference TRBV9 and TRBJ1-2, is DSGVTQTPKHLITATGQRVTLRCSPRSGDLSVYWYQQSLDQGLQFLIQYYNGEERAKGNILERFSAQQFPDLHSELNLSSLELGDSALYFCASSVVNYGYTFGSGTRLTVV.

The V and J genes are TRBV5-6 and TRBJ2-3; 9 nucleotides line up with TRBD2. This CDR3 spans 16 amino acids. The V gene's germline CDR1 is SGHDT and CDR2 YYEEEE. V shed 0 bases, J shed 2 bases, and the junction held 4 bases outside the gene matches. The CDR3 DNA reads TGTGCCAGCAGCTTGGCTAGCGGGGCAAACACAGATACGCAGTATTTT. Residues: CASSLASGANTDTQYF.

The rearrangement uses TRBV5-4 and TRBJ2-1; 7 bases are shared with TRBD2. V dropped 3 bases and J dropped 13; count of bases not matched to a gene: 4. This CDR3 spans 11 amino acids. Germline lookup yields CDR1 SGHNT and CDR2 YYREEE (reference sequence). The CDR3 here is CASSSSGTQFF. The CDR3 bases are TGTGCCAGCAGCTCGAGCGGGACCCAGTTCTTC. The full variable domain, rest sourced from reference TRBV5-4 and TRBJ2-1, is ETGVTQSPTHLIKTRGQQVTLRCSSQSGHNTVSWYQQALGQGPQFIFQYYREEENGRGNFPPRFSGLQFPNYSSELNVNALELDDSALYLCASSSSGTQFFGPGTRLTVL.

The chain carries TRBV5-4 and TRBJ1-1, with no clear D. The CDR3 runs 16 residues. V was clipped by 6 bases and J by 0 bases, with 18 bases between them. The V gene's germline CDR1 is SGHNT and CDR2 YYREEE (reference sequence). The CDR3: CASTPTRGGLNTEAFF. CDR3 DNA: TGTGCCAGCACCCCCACACGCGGCGGCCTGAACACTGAAGCTTTCTTT.

This rearrangement joins TRBV7-9 to TRBJ1-2, with a weak D call TRBD1 (6 bases). Germline V lookup: CDR1 SEHNR, CDR2 FQNEAQ (reference sequence). The CDR3 has 15 residues. V gave up 1 base and J gave up 3 bases, with 12 bases separating them. CDR3 protein: CASSLVGARDYGYTF. CDR3 nucleotides: TGTGCCAGCAGCTTAGTGGGGGCCCGGGACTATGGCTACACCTTC.

The chain employs TRBV24-1 and TRBJ1-1; D gene unclear. CDR3 length: 15 residues. From germline, CDR1 is KGHDR and CDR2 SFDVKD. V dropped 3 bases and J dropped 1 base, with 11 bases sitting between them. CDR3 DNA: TGTGCCACCAGTGATCCCTCATCTGCGAACACTGAAGCTTTCTTT. It yields the protein CATSDPSSANTEAFF.

This clone was counted a single time. The CDR3 coding sequence is TGTGCCAGCAGCCTCCCCCTGACAGGGAGAGAGACCCAGTACTTC. Translating gives CASSLPLTGRETQYF. This sequence joins TRBV7-2 and TRBJ2-5; 7 bases line up with TRBD1. CDR3 length: 15 amino acids. The V gene's germline CDR1 is SGHTA and CDR2 FQGNSA. V shed 5 bases, J shed 4 bases, and the junction held 10 bases outside the gene matches. The variable domain in full, with the rest retrieved from reference TRBV7-2 and TRBJ2-5, is GAGVSQSPSNKVTEKGKDVELRCDPISGHTALYWYRQSLGQGLEFLIYFQGNSAPDKSGLPSDRFSAERTGGSVSTLTIQRTQQEDSAVYLCASSLPLTGRETQYFGPGTRLLVL.

This rearrangement joins TRBV6-5 to TRBJ1-4; 8 positions agree with TRBD1. Germline loops: CDR1 MNHEY, CDR2 SVGAGI. J gave up 6 bases and V 5 bases, and 8 bases lay outside the gene matches. This CDR3 is 15 amino acids long. Here the CDR3 DNA reads TGTGCCAGCAGTCCATCAGGGGGCATCGATGAAAAACTGTTTTTT. Amino acid sequence: CASSPSGGIDEKLFF.

The chain is built from TRBV10-3 and TRBJ1-2; 10 bases align to TRBD1. The CDR3 runs to 16 residues. Germline V gene lookup returns CDR1 ENHRY and CDR2 SYGVKD. V gave up 0 bases and J gave up 6 bases; unmatched junction bases: 7. This CDR3 is CAISESEPGTGDGYTF. Here the CDR3 DNA reads TGTGCCATCAGTGAGTCGGAACCCGGGACAGGGGATGGCTACACCTTC.

V gene TRBV7-2 combines with J gene TRBJ1-4, with D perhaps matching TRBD1 (6 bases). The ends were cut back, 5 bases at V and 0 bases at J, with 19 bases in the middle. This CDR3 contains 18 residues. CDR1 SGHTA and CDR2 FQGNSA come from the germline V gene. DNA of the CDR3: TGTGCCAGCAGCCTCCGGACAGTTATTGTGTCAACTAATGAAAAACTGTTTTTT. Amino acid sequence: CASSLRTVIVSTNEKLFF.

This chain links TRBV5-8 with TRBJ1-2, with 7 bases aligning to TRBD1. The CDR3 covers 13 residues. The germline CDR1 and CDR2 sequences are SGHTS and YDEGEE. Trimming at V came to 3 bases and at J to 4 bases, leaving 3 bases not matched to a gene. This chain's CDR3 is CASSSRGIYGYTF. The DNA of the CDR3 is TGTGCCAGCAGCTCCAGGGGGATCTATGGCTACACCTTC. The full variable domain, its missing parts supplied by reference TRBV5-8 and TRBJ1-2, is EAGVTQSPTHLIKTRGQQATLRCSPISGHTSVYWYQQALGLGLQFLLWYDEGEERNRGNFPPRFSGRQFPNYSSELNVNALELEDSALYLCASSSRGIYGYTFGSGTRLTVV.